This T cell receptor (beta chain) was sequenced during a study of CD8 T cells in ankylosing spondylitis (dated 2017 in TCRdb). Background on the whole study: T cell receptor beta repertoires were profiled in healthy donors and ankylosing spondylitis patients so that disease-linked TCR variants could be found. The full study cohort was made up of 25 ankylosing spondylitis patients and 108 healthy donors. Peripheral blood was sampled, and synovial fluid was also collected from ankylosing spondylitis patients. Study-wide findings and limitations: Blood from ankylosing spondylitis patients appeared to be characterized by a TCR beta motif made up of several highly homologous amino acid variants. According to the report, matched synovial fluid samples from ankylosing spondylitis patients were significantly enriched for the disease-linked clones. Some motif variants were previously reported in synovial fluid and blood of reactive arthritis patients, suggesting common disease-initiation mechanisms. In peripheral blood, the disease-linked clones were found at relatively low frequencies and had a CD8+ phenotype.

The CDR3, from cysteine to phenylalanine, totals 17 residues. Solely the CDR3 DNA is kept, with 51 bases framed from the first base. For this chain, trimming is 0 bases at the V end and 6 bases at the J end, and the number of junction bases without a gene match is 9. Looking up the germline V gene (reference sequence) yields CDR1 DFQATT and CDR2 SNEGSKA. This clonotype was counted ten times or more. Its antigen has not been determined. No base qualities exist here, and no much larger clone lies one base off it. Sequencing relied on an Illumina HiSeq 2500. Quantitative 5'-RACE with molecular barcodes was used to prepare TCR beta libraries. The original methods were these. A new computational method based on a probabilistic model of VDJ rearrangement was used to identify disease-linked TCR variants. TCRdb handled the public reads itself, with Q25 trimming in fastp and clone calling in MiXCR, and kept productive beta chains. Entries that share a CDR3 protein sequence are merged under the most common genes and DNA. The V and J calls follow TCRdb's processing rather than the paper's. For this sample the table gives 350,000 or so distinct CDR3 sequences, of which 9.5% to 13% were detected only once. Jointly, the top ten make up roughly 9% of the sample.

The rearrangement combines TRBV20-1 with TRBJ2-1; the junction holds 12 bases that match TRBD2. The material sequenced was blood, either unsorted or a sorted T cell fraction (not recorded which). This sequence originates from a female donor with ankylosing spondylitis or in good health (not recorded which). The CDR3 in this case is CSARDLATSGSFNEQFF. The sequenced DNA: TGCAGTGCTAGAGATCTAGCGACTAGCGGGAGCTTCAATGAGCAGTTCTTC.